This T cell receptor beta chain is from a study of shared clonotypes between healthy human individuals. Study-level points and caveats: Sorted-subset samples were not fully sequenced, rarefaction indicated.

As to this clone: Its matching antigen is unknown.

Repertoires were generated with immunoSEQ multiplex PCR, while TCRdb's copy carries only in-frame clones and drops some. Of some 1 million clones in the sample, around 74% were seen once. Germline trimming cut 6 bases from V and 5 bases from J; bases unmatched to any gene: 12. The CDR3 contains 15 residues. From germline, CDR1 is MDHEN and CDR2 SYDVKM. The chain recombines TRBV28 with TRBJ1-2; 7 nucleotides match TRBD1. The sequence came from a man younger than 35 in good health. The sequencing input was memory CD4+ T cells sorted from blood. Regarding subset: CD45RA-negative fraction. Here the CDR3 DNA reads TGTGCCAGCAGACCCGGGACAGCTCAGAGGTATGGCTACACCTTC. Translating it yields CASRPGTAQRYGYTF.